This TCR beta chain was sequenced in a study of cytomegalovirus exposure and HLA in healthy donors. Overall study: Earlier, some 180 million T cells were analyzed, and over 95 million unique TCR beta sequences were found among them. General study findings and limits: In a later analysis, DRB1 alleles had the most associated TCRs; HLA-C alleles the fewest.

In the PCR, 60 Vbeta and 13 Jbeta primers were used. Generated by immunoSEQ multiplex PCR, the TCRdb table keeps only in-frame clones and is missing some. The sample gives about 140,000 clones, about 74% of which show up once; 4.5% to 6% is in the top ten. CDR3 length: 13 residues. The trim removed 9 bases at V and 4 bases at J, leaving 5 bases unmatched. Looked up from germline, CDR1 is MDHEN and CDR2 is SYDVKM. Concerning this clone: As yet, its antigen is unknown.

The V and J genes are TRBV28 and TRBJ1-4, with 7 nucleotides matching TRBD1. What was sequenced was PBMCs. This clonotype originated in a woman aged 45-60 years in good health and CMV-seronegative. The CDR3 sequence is CASVRGYNEKLFF. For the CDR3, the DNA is TGTGCCAGTGTCAGGGGGTATAATGAAAAACTGTTTTTT.